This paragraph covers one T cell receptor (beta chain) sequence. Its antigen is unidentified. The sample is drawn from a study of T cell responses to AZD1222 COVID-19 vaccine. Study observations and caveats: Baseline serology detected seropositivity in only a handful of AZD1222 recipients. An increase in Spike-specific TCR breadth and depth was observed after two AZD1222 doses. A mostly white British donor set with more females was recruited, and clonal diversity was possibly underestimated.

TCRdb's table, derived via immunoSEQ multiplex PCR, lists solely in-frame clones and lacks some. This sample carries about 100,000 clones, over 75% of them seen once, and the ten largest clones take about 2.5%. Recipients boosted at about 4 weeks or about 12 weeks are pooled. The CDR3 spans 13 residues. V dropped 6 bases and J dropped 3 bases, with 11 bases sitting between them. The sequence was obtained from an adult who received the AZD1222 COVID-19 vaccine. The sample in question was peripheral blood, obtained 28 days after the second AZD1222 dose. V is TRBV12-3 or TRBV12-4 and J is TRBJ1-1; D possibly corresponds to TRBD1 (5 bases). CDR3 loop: CASSPQGYTEAFF. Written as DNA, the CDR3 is TGTGCCAGCAGCCCTCAGGGTTACACTGAAGCTTTCTTT.